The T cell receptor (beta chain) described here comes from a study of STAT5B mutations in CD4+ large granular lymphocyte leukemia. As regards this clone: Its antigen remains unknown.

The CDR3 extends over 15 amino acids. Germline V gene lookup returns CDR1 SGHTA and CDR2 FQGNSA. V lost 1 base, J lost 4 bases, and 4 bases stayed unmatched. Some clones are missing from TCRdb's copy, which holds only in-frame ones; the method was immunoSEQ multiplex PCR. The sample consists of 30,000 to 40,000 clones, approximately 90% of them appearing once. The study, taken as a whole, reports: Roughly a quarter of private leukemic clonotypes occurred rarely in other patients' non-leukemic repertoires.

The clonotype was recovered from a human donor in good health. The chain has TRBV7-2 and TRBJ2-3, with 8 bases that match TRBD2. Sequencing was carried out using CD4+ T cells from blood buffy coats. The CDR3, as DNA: TGTGCCAGCAGCTTAGGTAGCGGGAATGCAGATACGCAGTATTTT. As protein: CASSLGSGNADTQYF.